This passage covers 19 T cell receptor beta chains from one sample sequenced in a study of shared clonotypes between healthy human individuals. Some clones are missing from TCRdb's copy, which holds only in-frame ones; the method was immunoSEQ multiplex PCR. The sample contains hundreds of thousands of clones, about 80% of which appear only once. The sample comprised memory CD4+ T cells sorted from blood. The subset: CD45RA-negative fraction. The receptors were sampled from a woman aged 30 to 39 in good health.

CDR3 sequence reads: CASSIRGVGNQPQHF. The DNA for the CDR3 is TGTGCCAGTAGTATCCGAGGGGTTGGCAATCAGCCCCAGCATTTT. J is TRBJ1-5 and V is TRBV19; possibly TRBD1 for D (5 bases). CDR1 is LNHDA and CDR2 is SQIVND in the germline V gene (reference sequence). The CDR3 is 15 amino acids. V was shortened by 3 bases and J by 2 bases, with 11 bases between the two germline ends.

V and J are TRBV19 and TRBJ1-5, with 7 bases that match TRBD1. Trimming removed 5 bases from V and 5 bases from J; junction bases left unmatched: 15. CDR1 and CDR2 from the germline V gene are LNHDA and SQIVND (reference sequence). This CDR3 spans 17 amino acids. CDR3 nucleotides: TGTGCCAGTAGTGCATACAGGGGTCCCGGCTTAGATCAGCCCCAGCATTTT. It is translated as CASSAYRGPGLDQPQHF.

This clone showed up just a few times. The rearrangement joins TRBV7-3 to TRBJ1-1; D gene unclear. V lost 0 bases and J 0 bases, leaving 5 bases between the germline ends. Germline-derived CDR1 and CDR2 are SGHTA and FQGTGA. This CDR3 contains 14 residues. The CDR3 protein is CASSLTGLNTEAFF. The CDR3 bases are TGTGCCAGCAGCTTAACAGGGCTGAACACTGAAGCTTTCTTT. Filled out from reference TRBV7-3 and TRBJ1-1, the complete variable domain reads GAGVSQTPSNKVTEKGKYVELRCDPISGHTALYWYRQSLGQGPEFLIYFQGTGAADDSGLPNDRFFAVRPEGSVSTLKIQRTERGDSAVYLCASSLTGLNTEAFFGQGTRLTVV.

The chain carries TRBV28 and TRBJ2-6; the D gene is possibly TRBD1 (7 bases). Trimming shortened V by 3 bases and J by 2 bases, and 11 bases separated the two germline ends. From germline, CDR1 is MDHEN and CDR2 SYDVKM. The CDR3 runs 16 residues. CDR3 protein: CASSLAGGTGANVLTF. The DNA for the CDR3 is TGTGCCAGCAGTTTGGCAGGGGGGACTGGGGCCAACGTCCTGACTTTC.

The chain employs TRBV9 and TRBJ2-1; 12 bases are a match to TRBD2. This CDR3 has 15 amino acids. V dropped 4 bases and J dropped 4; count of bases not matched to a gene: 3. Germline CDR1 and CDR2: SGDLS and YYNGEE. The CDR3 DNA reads TGTGCCAGCAGCCTAGGGACTAGCGGGTACAATGAGCAGTTCTTC. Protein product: CASSLGTSGYNEQFF.

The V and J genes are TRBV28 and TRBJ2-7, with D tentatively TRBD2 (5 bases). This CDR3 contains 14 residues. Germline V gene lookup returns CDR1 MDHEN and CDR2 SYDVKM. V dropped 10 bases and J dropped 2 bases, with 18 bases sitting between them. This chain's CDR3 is CATQVRGGTYEQYF. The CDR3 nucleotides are TGTGCCACGCAGGTTCGAGGAGGTACCTACGAGCAGTACTTC. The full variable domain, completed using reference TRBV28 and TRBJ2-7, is DVKVTQSSRYLVKRTGEKVFLECVQDMDHENMFWYRQDPGLGLRLIYFSYDVKMKEKGDIPEGYSVSREKKERFSLILESASTNQTSMYLCATQVRGGTYEQYFGPGTRLTVT.

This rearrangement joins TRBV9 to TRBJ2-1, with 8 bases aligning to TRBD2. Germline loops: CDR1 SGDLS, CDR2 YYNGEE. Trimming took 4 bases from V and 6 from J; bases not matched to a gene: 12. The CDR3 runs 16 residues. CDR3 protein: CASSTRAGAGGNEQFF. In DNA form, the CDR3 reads TGTGCCAGCAGCACTAGAGCGGGGGCGGGCGGCAATGAGCAGTTCTTC. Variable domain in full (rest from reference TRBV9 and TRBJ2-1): DSGVTQTPKHLITATGQRVTLRCSPRSGDLSVYWYQQSLDQGLQFLIQYYNGEERAKGNILERFSAQQFPDLHSELNLSSLELGDSALYFCASSTRAGAGGNEQFFGPGTRLTVL.

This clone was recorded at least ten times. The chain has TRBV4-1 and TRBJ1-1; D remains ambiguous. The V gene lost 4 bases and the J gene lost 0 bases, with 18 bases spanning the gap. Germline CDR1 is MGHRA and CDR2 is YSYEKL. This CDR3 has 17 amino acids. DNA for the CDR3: TGCGCCAGCAGCCCCAGCGGGAGGGTTGCTATGAACACTGAAGCTTTCTTT. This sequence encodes CASSPSGRVAMNTEAFF.

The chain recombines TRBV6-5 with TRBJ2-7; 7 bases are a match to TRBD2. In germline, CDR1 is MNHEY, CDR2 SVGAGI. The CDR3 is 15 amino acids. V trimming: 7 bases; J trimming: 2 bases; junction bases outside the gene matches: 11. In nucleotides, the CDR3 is TGTGCCAGCACCAAGGGGACGGGAGGTGCCTACGAGCAGTACTTC. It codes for CASTKGTGGAYEQYF.

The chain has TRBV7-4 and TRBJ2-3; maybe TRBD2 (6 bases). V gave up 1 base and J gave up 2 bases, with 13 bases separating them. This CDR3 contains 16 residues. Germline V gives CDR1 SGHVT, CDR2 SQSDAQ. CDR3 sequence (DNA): TGTGCCAGCAGCTTAGAAGCGGGCAGAACCACAGATACGCAGTATTTT. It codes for CASSLEAGRTTDTQYF.

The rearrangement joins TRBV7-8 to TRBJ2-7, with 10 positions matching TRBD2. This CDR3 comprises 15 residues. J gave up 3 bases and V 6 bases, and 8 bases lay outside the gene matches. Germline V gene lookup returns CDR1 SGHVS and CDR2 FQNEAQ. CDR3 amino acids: CASSSAGGRLYEQYF. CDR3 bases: TGTGCCAGCAGTTCAGCGGGAGGGCGACTCTACGAGCAGTACTTC.

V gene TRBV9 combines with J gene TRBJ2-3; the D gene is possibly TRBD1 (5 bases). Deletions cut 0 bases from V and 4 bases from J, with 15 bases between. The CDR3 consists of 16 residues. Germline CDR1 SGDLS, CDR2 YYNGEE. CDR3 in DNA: TGTGCCAGCAGCGTAGACCCCCAGGGCCGGGCAGATACGCAGTATTTT. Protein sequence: CASSVDPQGRADTQYF.

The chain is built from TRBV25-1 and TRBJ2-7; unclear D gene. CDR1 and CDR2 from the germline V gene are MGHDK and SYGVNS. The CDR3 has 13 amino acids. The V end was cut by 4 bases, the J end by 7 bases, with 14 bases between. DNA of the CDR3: TGTGCCAGCAGTGCCCCCGGAGAATTGGAGCAGTACTTC. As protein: CASSAPGELEQYF.

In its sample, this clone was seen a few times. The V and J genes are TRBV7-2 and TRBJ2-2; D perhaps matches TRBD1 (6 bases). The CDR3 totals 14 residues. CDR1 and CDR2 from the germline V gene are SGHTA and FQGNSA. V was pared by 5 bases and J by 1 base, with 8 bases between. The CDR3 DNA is TGTGCCAGCAGCAAGACAGGGAACACCGGGGAGCTGTTTTTT. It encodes CASSKTGNTGELFF.

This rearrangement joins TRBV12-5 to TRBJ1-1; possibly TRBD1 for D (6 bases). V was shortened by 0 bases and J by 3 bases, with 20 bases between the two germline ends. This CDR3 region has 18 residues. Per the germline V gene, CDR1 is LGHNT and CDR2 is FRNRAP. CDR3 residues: CASGLVLGQQGKDTEAFF. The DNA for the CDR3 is TGTGCTAGTGGTTTGGTCCTTGGGCAACAGGGTAAGGACACTGAAGCTTTCTTT. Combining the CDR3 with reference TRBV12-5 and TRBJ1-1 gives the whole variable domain DARVTQTPRHKVTEMGQEVTMRCQPILGHNTVFWYRQTMMQGLELLAYFRNRAPLDDSGMPKDRFSAEMPDATLATLKIQPSEPRDSAVYFCASGLVLGQQGKDTEAFFGQGTRLTVV.

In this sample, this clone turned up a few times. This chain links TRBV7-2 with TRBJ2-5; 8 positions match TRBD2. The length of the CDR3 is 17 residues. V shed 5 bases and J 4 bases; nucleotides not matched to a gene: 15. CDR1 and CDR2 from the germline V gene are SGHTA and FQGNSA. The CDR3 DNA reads TGTGCCAGCAGCCAAAACCGGGGTAGCGGGACTTCAGAGACCCAGTACTTC. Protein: CASSQNRGSGTSETQYF.

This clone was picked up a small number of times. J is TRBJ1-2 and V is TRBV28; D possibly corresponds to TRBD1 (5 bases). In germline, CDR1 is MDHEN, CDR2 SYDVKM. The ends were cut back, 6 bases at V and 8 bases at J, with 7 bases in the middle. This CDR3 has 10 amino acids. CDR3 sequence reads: CASSHRGYTF. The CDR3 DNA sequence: TGTGCCAGCAGCCACAGGGGCTACACCTTC.

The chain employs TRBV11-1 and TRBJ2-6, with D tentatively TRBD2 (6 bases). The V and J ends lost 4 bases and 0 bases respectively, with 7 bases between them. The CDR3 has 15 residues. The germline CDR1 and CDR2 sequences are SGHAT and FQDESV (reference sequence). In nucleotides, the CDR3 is TGTGCCAGCAGCTGGGGAGGCTCTGGGGCCAACGTCCTGACTTTC. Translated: CASSWGGSGANVLTF.

Here the CDR3 DNA reads TGTGCCAGTAGTATTAGCGCGGGAGGCCTAATTGAGCAGTTCTTC. The encoded protein is CASSISAGGLIEQFF. The V and J genes are TRBV19 and TRBJ2-1; 8 nucleotides match TRBD2. Per germline, CDR1 LNHDA and CDR2 SQIVND (reference sequence). This CDR3 spans 15 amino acids. The V gene end was trimmed by 3 bases and the J gene end by 9 bases; junction bases not matched to a gene: 10.